This T cell receptor (beta chain) was found in a study of blood T cell repertoires in COVID-19 (dated by TCRdb to 2020 to 2022). Broadly, across the study: Collaborator samples came from the United States, Italy and Spain and covered acute and convalescent phases of COVID-19. Samples were obtained from the ongoing ImmuneRACE study (first 160 participants) and from 1,200 or so subjects provided by 6 global collaborators. The dataset comprised deeply sampled blood TCRbeta repertoires from subjects exposed to, actively infected with, or recovered from COVID-19. Sample metadata almost always included a de-identified subject ID, COVID-19 status, age in years and sex. The repertoires were made available in a free public database intended to serve as a resource for research on the immune response to SARS-CoV-2. Where available, HLA class I and class II types were obtained from metadata supplied by the sample provider rather than from assay-based typing. The material from the prospective study consisted of cDNA or gDNA derived from T cells, B-cell-depleted T cells, or PBMCs. Overall results and qualifications from the work: How much clinical and demographic metadata was included differed by source and by participant, and the metadata was provided uncurated.

TCRbeta CDR3 regions were amplified from genomic DNA by means of the immunoSEQ Assay, a bias-controlled multiplex PCR. In the source study's methods: Within the assay, amplification of reference gene primers was used to estimate how many nucleated cells each sample contained. To quantify the absolute abundance of each unique TCRbeta CDR3 rearrangement, sequence reads were collapsed and filtered. For each sample, productive Simpson clonality was calculated by taking the square root of Simpson's diversity index across productive rearrangements. The immuneACCESS repertoire file appears here via TCRdb, limited to in-frame rearrangements. These files lack a portion of the clones; in checked studies, under half of the deficit traces to unresolved V genes, and the cause of the others is not known. Clonal size and the V and J genes are those of that table, whereas D and trimming came from the DNA. For this sample the table gives 230,000 or so clones, of which about 87% were detected only once. Around 2.6% of the sample goes to the ten largest clones.

Concerning this clone itself: The antigen it binds to is not known. No much larger clone exists at a distance of one base, and base qualities are not known.

Participants in the prospective study were enrolled through a virtual design, were aged about 18 to 100 years, and lived in 24 United States geographic areas. In the prospective study, participants were assigned to cohorts based on the clinical history participants reported in a screening survey and a study questionnaire. Recovered participants in ImmuneRACE Cohort 3 were defined by two consecutive negative NP/OP PCR tests, clearance by a healthcare professional, or resolution of symptoms. Each participant in the prospective study had whole blood, serum and a nasopharyngeal or oropharyngeal swab collected by mobile phlebotomists. Participants in the prospective study had the option to provide additional blood draws and questionnaires over a roughly two-month period. Before DNA extraction, blood samples from the prospective study were shipped at room temperature or frozen. CDR3 length: 15 amino acids, cysteine to phenylalanine. Kept here is only the CDR3 DNA, which spans 45 bases and is read in frame from base 1. CDR1 and CDR2 were assigned from the germline V gene (reference sequence) as MNHEY and SMNVEV. Unmatched junction bases come to 6, with V trimmed by 3 bases and J by 2 bases.

The chain was built from TRBV27 and TRBJ2-7; the junction holds 8 bases that match TRBD2. This TCR was recovered from a young woman who had recovered from COVID-19. Sequenced sample: PBMCs or T cells enriched from blood (not recorded which). The CDR3 reads CASSFLRGAPYEQYF. The nucleotides read TGTGCCAGCAGTTTTCTGCGGGGGGCCCCCTACGAGCAGTACTTC.